These T cell receptor beta chains were read from a single sample in a study of blood T cell repertoires in COVID-19. Data came from immunoSEQ multiplex PCR; TCRdb stores just in-frame clones and leaves some out. The sample yields approximately 48,000 clones, 75% to 90% seen once. Sequenced sample: peripheral blood. The receptors were sampled from a man aged 55 to 70 with acute or convalescent COVID-19. The CDR3 runs from the conserved cysteine through the conserved F or W. A D gene is named only where the DNA matches it firmly. Rows may omit the clone size; those that give it use once, few, many or a size class.

d_call j_call v_call clone_size cdr3_nt cdr3_aa
TRBD2 TRBJ2-7 TRBV7-3 - TGTGCCAGCAGCTCGACGACGGGGGGGAACGAGCAGTACTTC CASSSTTGGNEQYF
- TRBJ1-1 TRBV4-1 - TGCGCCAGCAGCCAAACGGTAGTACAGATGAACACTGAAGCTTTCTTT CASSQTVVQMNTEAFF
TRBD1 TRBJ2-3 TRBV10-3 few TGTGCCATCAGTGGGCTCAGGACAGGGAGGATCACAGATACGCAGTATTTT CAISGLRTGRITDTQYF
TRBD1 TRBJ2-5 TRBV5-1 - TGCGCCAGCAGCTTGGCCGGGACAGGGGCCGTACAAGAGACCCAGTACTTC CASSLAGTGAVQETQYF
TRBD1 TRBJ2-3 TRBV24-1 - TGTGCCACCAGTACACAGGGGGCCGCAGATACGCAGTATTTT CATSTQGAADTQYF
TRBD2 TRBJ2-7 TRBV2 - TGTGCCAGCAGTGTGCGGGAGGGCCCCTACGAGCAGTACTTC CASSVREGPYEQYF
- TRBJ2-7 TRBV11-3 - TGTGCCAGCAGCTTAGAGGCAGGGCACGAGCAGTACTTC CASSLEAGHEQYF
TRBD2 TRBJ2-3 TRBV20-1 - TGCAGTGCTAGTCTATCCAGCGGGAGGCCACGGGATACGCAGTATTTT CSASLSSGRPRDTQYF
- TRBJ1-1 TRBV2 - TGTGCGGAGGGAGGGGCTGAAGCTTTCTTT CAEGGAEAFF
- TRBJ2-2 TRBV3-1/TRBV3-2 - TGTGCCAGCAGCCAGCGGGACGGAGGGACCGGGGAGCTGTTTTTT CASSQRDGGTGELFF
TRBD2 TRBJ2-2 TRBV5-1 - TGCGCCAGCAGCTTGGGGGGACTAGTCGGTTCGCCCGGGGAGCTGTTTTTT CASSLGGLVGSPGELFF
TRBD1 TRBJ2-5 TRBV7-3 - TGTGCCAGCAGCCCCCGGGCAGGGGGTCAAGAGACCCAGTACTTC CASSPRAGGQETQYF
- TRBJ1-3 TRBV7-6 - TGTGCCAGCAGTCTAGCTCAAGGGGGGGTCCTCTCTGGAAACACCATATATTTT CASSLAQGGVLSGNTIYF
- TRBJ1-4 TRBV5-1 - TGCGCCAGCAGCTTGACCTCGACAGCAACTAATGAAAAACTGTTTTTT CASSLTSTATNEKLFF
- TRBJ2-4 TRBV11-2 - TGTGCCAGCAGCTTAGATTTGGACACATTAGCCAAAAACATTCAGTACTTC CASSLDLDTLAKNIQYF
- TRBJ1-1 TRBV7-9 - TGTGCCAGCAGCGAGAGCGGGGGGTACACTGAAGCTTTCTTT CASSESGGYTEAFF
- TRBJ2-2 TRBV5-1 - TGCGCCAGCAGGCCGGACAGAAGCACCGGGGAGCTGTTTTTT CASRPDRSTGELFF
- TRBJ2-3 TRBV10-3 - TGTGCCATCAGTGAAAGAACGGGTCAGGATACGCAGTATTTT CAISERTGQDTQYF
TRBD1 TRBJ2-3 TRBV2 few TGTGCCAGCTCCCGGGACAGGGGCACAGATACGCAGTATTTT CASSRDRGTDTQYF
- TRBJ2-2 TRBV10-3 - TGTGCCATCAGTGAACGGGGGACTGGGGAGCTGTTTTTT CAISERGTGELFF